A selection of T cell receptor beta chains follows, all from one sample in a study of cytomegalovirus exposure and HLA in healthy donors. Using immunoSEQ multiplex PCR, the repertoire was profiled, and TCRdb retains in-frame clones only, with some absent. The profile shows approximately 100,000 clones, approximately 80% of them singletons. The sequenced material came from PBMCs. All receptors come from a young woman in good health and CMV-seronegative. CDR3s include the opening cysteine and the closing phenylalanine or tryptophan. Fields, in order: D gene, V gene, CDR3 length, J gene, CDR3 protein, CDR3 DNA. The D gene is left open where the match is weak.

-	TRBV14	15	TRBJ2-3	CASSQVDRGRYTQYF	TGTGCCAGCAGCCAAGTAGACCGGGGTAGATATACGCAGTATTTT
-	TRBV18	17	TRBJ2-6	CASFWGLLSSGANVLTF	TGTGCCAGCTTTTGGGGCCTTTTGAGCTCTGGGGCCAACGTCCTGACTTTC
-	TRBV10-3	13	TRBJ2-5	CAISDESAETQYF	TGTGCCATCAGTGATGAATCAGCGGAGACCCAGTACTTC
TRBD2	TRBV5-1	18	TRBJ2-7	CARVAWELTSGGPYEQYF	TGCGCCAGGGTGGCTTGGGAGCTGACTAGCGGGGGGCCCTACGAGCAGTACTTC
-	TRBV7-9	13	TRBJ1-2	CASSSAGGYGYTF	TGTGCCAGCAGCTCCGCGGGGGGCTATGGCTACACCTTC
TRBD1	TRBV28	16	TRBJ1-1	CASRGIFGGRGIEAFF	TGTGCCAGCAGGGGGATCTTCGGGGGCAGGGGGATTGAAGCTTTCTTT
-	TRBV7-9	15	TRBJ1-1	CASSLVRGGNTEAFF	TGTGCCAGCAGCTTAGTCAGGGGTGGGAACACTGAAGCTTTCTTT
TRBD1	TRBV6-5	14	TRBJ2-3	CASFNRGLTDTQYF	TGTGCCAGCTTTAACAGGGGGCTAACAGATACGCAGTATTTT
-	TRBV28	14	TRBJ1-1	CASSLVGQGTEAFF	TGTGCCAGCAGTTTGGTGGGGCAGGGGACTGAAGCTTTCTTT
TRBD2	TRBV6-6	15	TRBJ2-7	CASSYAGLAGNEQYF	TGTGCCAGCAGTTACGCCGGACTAGCGGGAAACGAGCAGTACTTC